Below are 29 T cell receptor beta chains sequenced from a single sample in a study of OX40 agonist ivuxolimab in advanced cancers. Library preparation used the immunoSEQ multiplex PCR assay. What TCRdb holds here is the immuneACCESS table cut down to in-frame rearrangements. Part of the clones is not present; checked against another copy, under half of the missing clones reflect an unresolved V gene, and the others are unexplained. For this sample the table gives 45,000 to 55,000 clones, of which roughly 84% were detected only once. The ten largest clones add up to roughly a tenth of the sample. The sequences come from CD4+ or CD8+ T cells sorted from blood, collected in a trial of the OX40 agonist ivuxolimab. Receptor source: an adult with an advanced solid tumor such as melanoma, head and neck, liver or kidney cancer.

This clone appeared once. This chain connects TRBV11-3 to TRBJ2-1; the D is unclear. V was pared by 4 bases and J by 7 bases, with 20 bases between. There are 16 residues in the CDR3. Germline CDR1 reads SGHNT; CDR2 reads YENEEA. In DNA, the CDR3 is TGTGCCAGCAGCTCCTCCGTTTACCCTCCTGATAATGAGCAGTTCTTC. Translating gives CASSSSVYPPDNEQFF.

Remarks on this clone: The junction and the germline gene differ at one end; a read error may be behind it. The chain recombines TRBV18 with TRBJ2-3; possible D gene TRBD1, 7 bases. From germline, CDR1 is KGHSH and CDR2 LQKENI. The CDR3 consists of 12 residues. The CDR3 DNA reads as TGTGCCAGCTCTACACGGACTACCCGGGACAGCTTT. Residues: CASSTRTTRDSF.

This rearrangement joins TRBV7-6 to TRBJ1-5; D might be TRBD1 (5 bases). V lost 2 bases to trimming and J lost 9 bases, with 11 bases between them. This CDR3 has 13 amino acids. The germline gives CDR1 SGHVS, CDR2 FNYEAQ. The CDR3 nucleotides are TGTGCCAGCAGCTTAAGCGGGGACCGGCCCCAGCATTTT. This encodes CASSLSGDRPQHF. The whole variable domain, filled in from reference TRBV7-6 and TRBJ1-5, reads GAGVSQSPRYKVTKRGQDVALRCDPISGHVSLYWYRQALGQGPEFLTYFNYEAQQDKSGLPNDRFSAERPEGSISTLTIQRTEQRDSAMYRCASSLSGDRPQHFGDGTRLSIL.

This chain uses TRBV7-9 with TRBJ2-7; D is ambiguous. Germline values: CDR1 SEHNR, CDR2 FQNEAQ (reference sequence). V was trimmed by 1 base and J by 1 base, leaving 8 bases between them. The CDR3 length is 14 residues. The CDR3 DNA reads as TGTGCCAGCAGCTTAGGACCTGTATCCTACGAGCAGTACTTC. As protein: CASSLGPVSYEQYF.

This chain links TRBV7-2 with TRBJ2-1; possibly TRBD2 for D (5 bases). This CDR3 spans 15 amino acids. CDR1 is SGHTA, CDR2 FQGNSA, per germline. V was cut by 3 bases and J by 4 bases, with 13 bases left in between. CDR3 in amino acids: CASSFRTGRYNEQFF. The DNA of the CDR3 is TGTGCCAGCAGCTTTCGCACGGGAAGGTACAATGAGCAGTTCTTC.

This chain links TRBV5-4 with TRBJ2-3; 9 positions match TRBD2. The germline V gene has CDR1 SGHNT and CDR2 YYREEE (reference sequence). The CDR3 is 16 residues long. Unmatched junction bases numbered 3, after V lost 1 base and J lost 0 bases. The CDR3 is CASSLWLAGSTDTQYF. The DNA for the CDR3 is TGTGCCAGCAGCTTGTGGCTAGCGGGGAGCACAGATACGCAGTATTTT.

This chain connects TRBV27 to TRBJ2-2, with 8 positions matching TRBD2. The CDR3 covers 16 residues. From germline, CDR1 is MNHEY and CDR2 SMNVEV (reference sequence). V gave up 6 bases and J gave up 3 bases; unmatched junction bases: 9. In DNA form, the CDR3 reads TGTGCCAGCAGACTCAGGACTAGCCCACACACCGGGGAGCTGTTTTTT. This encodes CASRLRTSPHTGELFF.

The CDR3 DNA sequence: TGTGCCAGCTCACCACCGGGACGGAGCACAGATACGCAGTATTTT. Protein product: CASSPPGRSTDTQYF. The rearrangement uses TRBV18 and TRBJ2-3; D may correspond to TRBD1 or TRBD2 (5 bases each). V dropped 0 bases and J dropped 0 bases, with 7 bases sitting between them. This CDR3 comprises 15 residues. Germline V gives CDR1 KGHSH, CDR2 LQKENI.

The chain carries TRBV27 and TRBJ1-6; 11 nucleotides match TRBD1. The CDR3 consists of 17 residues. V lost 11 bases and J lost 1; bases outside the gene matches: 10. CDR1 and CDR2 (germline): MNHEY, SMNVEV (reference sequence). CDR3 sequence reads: CAPKGQGVRSYNSPLHF. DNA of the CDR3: TGTGCCCCAAAGGGACAGGGGGTACGGTCCTATAATTCACCCCTCCACTTT.

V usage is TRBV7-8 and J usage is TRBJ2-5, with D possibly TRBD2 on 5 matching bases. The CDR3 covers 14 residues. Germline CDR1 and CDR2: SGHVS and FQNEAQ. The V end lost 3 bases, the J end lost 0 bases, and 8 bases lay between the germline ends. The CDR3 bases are TGTGCCAGCAGCTTCGGGGAATACCAAGAGACCCAGTACTTC. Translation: CASSFGEYQETQYF. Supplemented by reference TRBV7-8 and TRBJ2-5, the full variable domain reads GAGVSQSPRYKVAKRGQDVALRCDPISGHVSLFWYQQALGQGPEFLTYFQNEAQLDKSGLPSDRFFAERPEGSVSTLKIQRTQQEDSAVYLCASSFGEYQETQYFGPGTRLLVL.

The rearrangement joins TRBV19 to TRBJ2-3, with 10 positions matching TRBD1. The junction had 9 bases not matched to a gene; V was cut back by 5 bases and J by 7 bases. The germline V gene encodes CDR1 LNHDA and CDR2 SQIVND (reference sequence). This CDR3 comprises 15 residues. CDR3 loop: CASSSTGTGANTQYF. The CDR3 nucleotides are TGTGCCAGTAGTTCCACCGGGACAGGGGCAAATACGCAGTATTTT.

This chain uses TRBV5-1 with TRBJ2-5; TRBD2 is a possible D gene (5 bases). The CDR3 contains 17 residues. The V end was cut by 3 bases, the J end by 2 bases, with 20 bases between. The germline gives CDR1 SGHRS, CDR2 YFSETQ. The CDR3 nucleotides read TGCGCCAGCAGCTCCCACCGAACAAGACGGAGGCAAGAGACCCAGTACTTC. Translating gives CASSSHRTRRRQETQYF.

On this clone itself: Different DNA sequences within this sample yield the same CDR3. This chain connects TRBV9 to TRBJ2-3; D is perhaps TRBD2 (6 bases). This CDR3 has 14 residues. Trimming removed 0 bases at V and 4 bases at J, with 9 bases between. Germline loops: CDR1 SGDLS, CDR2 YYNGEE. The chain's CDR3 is CASSVGGGADTQYF. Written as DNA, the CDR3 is TGTGCCAGCAGCGTAGGAGGAGGGGCAGATACGCAGTATTTT.

The CDR3 sequence is CASSQGTQETQYF. CDR3 in DNA: TGTGCCAGCAGTCAGGGGACCCAAGAGACCCAGTACTTC. V gene TRBV6-1 combines with J gene TRBJ2-5; TRBD1 might be the D (6 bases). The CDR3 extends over 13 amino acids. CDR1 and CDR2 from the germline V gene are MNHNS and SASEGT. Trimming shortened V by 5 bases and J by 1 base, and 8 bases separated the two germline ends.

CDR3 nucleotides: TGTGCCATCAGTGAGTCAAGGACCAACTACGAGCAGTACTTC. Its translation: CAISESRTNYEQYF. This sequence joins TRBV10-3 and TRBJ2-7; no clear D gene. This CDR3 is built from 14 residues. In germline, CDR1 is ENHRY, CDR2 SYGVKD. Trimming left V 0 bases short and J 3 bases short, with 9 bases between.

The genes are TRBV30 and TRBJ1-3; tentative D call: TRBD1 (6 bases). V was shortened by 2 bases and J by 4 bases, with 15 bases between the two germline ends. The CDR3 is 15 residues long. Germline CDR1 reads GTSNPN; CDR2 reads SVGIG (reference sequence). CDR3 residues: CAWSRGAGSGNTIYF. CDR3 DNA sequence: TGTGCCTGGAGTAGGGGGGCAGGTTCCGGAAACACCATATATTTT.

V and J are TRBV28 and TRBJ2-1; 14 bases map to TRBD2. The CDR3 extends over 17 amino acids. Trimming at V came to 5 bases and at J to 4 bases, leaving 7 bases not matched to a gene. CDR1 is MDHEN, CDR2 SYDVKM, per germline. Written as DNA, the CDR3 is TGTGCCAGCAGTCCTGTGGGACTAGCGGGAGATTACAATGAGCAGTTCTTC. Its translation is CASSPVGLAGDYNEQFF.

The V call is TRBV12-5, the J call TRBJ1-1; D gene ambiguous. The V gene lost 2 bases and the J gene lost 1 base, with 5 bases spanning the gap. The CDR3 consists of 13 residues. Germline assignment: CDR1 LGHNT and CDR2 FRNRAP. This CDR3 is CASGLQENTEAFF. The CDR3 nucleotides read TGTGCTAGTGGTTTGCAGGAGAACACTGAAGCTTTCTTT.

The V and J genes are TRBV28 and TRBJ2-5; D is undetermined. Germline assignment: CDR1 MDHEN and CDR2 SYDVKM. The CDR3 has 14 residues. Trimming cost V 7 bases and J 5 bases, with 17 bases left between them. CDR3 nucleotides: TGTGCCAGCACCACGGGCCCCGTTGGGGAGACCCAGTACTTC. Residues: CASTTGPVGETQYF. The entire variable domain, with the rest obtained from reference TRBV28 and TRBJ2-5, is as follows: DVKVTQSSRYLVKRTGEKVFLECVQDMDHENMFWYRQDPGLGLRLIYFSYDVKMKEKGDIPEGYSVSREKKERFSLILESASTNQTSMYLCASTTGPVGETQYFGPGTRLLVL.

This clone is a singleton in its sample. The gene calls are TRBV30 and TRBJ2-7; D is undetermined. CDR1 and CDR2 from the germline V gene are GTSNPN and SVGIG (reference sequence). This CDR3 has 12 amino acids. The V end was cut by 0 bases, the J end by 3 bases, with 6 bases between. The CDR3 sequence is CAWSVGNYEQYF. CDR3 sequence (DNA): TGTGCCTGGAGTGTGGGGAACTACGAGCAGTACTTC. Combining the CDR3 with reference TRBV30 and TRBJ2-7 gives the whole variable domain SQTIHQWPATLVQPVGSPLSLECTVEGTSNPNLYWYRQAAGRGLQLLFYSVGIGQISSEVPQNLSASRPQDRQFILSSKKLLLSDSGFYLCAWSVGNYEQYFGPGTRLTVT.

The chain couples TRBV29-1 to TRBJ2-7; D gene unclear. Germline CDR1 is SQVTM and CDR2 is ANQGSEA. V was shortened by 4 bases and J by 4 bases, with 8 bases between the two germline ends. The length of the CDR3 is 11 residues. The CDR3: CSVGSTYEQYF. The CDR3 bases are TGCAGCGTTGGCAGCACATACGAGCAGTACTTC.

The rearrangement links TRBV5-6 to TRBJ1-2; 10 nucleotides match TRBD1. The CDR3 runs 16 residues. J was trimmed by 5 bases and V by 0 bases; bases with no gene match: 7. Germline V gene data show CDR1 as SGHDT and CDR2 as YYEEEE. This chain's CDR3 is CASSLAGTGETYGYTF. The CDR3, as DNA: TGTGCCAGCAGCTTGGCTGGGACAGGGGAAACTTATGGCTACACCTTC.

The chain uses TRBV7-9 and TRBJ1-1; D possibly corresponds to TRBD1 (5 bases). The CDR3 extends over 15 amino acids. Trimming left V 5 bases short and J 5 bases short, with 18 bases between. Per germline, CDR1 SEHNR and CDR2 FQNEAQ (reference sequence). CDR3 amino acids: CASSPKGAGVTEAFF. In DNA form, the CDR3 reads TGTGCCAGCAGCCCTAAAGGGGCCGGGGTAACTGAAGCTTTCTTT.

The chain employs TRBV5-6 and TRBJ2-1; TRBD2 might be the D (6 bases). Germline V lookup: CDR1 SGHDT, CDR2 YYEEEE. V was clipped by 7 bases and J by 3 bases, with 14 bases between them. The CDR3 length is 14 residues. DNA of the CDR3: TGTGCCAGCCGGAGGCGGGAAATCTACAATGAGCAGTTCTTC. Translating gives CASRRREIYNEQFF.

The CDR3 DNA reads TGTGCCAGCAGCCGGGCGGGCGGTTACGAGCAGTACTTC. This sequence encodes CASSRAGGYEQYF. The chain has TRBV11-3 and TRBJ2-7; tentatively, D is TRBD2 (5 bases). Germline V gene lookup returns CDR1 SGHNT and CDR2 YENEEA. This CDR3 comprises 13 residues. V shed 5 bases and J shed 4 bases, with 12 bases lying between them.

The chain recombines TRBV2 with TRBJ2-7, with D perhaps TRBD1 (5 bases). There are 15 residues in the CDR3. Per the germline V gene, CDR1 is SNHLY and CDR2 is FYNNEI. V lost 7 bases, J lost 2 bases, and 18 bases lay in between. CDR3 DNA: TGTGCCAGCAAACCCCAACCCGACAGTACCTACGAGCAGTACTTC. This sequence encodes CASKPQPDSTYEQYF.

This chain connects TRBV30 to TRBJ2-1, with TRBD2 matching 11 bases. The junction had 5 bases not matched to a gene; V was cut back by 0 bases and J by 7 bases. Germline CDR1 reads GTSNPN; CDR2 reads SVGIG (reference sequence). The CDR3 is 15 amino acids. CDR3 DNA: TGTGCCTGGAGTGTCGGACTAGCGGGCCTAAATGAGCAGTTCTTC. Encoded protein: CAWSVGLAGLNEQFF.

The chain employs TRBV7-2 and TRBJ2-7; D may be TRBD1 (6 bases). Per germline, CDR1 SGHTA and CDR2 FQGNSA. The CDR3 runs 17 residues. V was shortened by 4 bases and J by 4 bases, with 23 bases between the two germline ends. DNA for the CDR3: TGTGCCAGCAGCTCCGGGCCCGGACAGCCCTTTAATTACGAGCAGTACTTC. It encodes CASSSGPGQPFNYEQYF.

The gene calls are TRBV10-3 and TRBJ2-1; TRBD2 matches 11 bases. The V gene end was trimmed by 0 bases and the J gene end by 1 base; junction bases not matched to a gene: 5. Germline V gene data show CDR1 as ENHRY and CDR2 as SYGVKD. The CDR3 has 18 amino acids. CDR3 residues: CAISESPRLAGSYNEQFF. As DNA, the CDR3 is TGTGCCATCAGTGAGTCCCCTCGACTAGCGGGATCCTACAATGAGCAGTTCTTC.